The rows below give T cell receptor beta chains drawn from one sample of a study of T cell responses to AZD1222 COVID-19 vaccine. The table came from immunoSEQ multiplex PCR; TCRdb's copy has only in-frame clones and leaves some out. Among about 130,000 clones listed, over 75% were seen once. The sample was peripheral blood, taken on day 0 of AZD1222 vaccination. The receptors come from an adult in good health. The CDR3 runs from the conserved cysteine through the conserved F or W. The D gene is left open where the match is weak. Clone size, where shown, is once, few, many, or a class for clones that have expanded.

abundance,v_gene,j_gene,d_gene,CDR3aa,CDR3nt
NA,TRBV7-3,TRBJ2-7,NA,CASSLERGDYEQYF,TGTGCCAGCAGCCTTGAAAGGGGGGACTACGAGCAGTACTTC
NA,TRBV7-2,TRBJ1-1,NA,CASSLGVRGVTEAFF,TGTGCCAGCAGCTTAGGTGTCCGGGGCGTCACTGAAGCTTTCTTT
once,TRBV9,TRBJ2-1,NA,CASSVANGDYNEQFF,TGTGCCAGCAGCGTAGCGAACGGGGACTACAATGAGCAGTTCTTC
NA,TRBV7-9,TRBJ1-4,NA,CASSLGTGDEKLFF,TGTGCCAGCAGCTTAGGCACGGGGGATGAAAAACTGTTTTTT
NA,TRBV19,TRBJ1-1,NA,CASASGGRTEAFF,TGTGCCAGTGCAAGTGGGGGGCGCACTGAAGCTTTCTTT
NA,TRBV7-9,TRBJ1-2,TRBD1,CASSDYTGTVGYTF,TGTGCCAGCAGCGATTACACCGGGACAGTCGGCTACACCTTC
NA,TRBV6-5,TRBJ1-6,NA,CASSYRNSPLHF,TGTGCCAGCAGTTACCGGAATTCACCCCTCCACTTT
NA,TRBV6-2/TRBV6-3,TRBJ2-1,NA,CASSNSLSYNEQFF,TGTGCCAGCAGTAACAGTTTGTCCTACAATGAGCAGTTCTTC
NA,TRBV6-1,TRBJ1-5,NA,CASSEFKGWIGERNQPQHF,TGTGCCAGCAGTGAATTTAAGGGGTGGATTGGGGAACGCAATCAGCCCCAGCATTTT
once,TRBV2,TRBJ1-6,NA,CASSDWHSTDSPLHF,TGTGCCAGCAGTGATTGGCACTCCACGGATTCACCCCTCCACTTT
NA,TRBV4-2,TRBJ1-4,TRBD1,CASSQEQGAYEKLFF,TGTGCCAGCAGCCAGGAACAGGGGGCCTATGAAAAACTGTTTTTT
NA,TRBV7-4,TRBJ2-7,NA,CASSFPQKGMVYEQYF,TGTGCCAGCAGCTTCCCCCAAAAGGGCATGGTGTACGAGCAGTACTTC
NA,TRBV9,TRBJ1-2,TRBD1,CASSVAPGGYGYTF,TGTGCCAGCAGCGTAGCTCCAGGGGGCTATGGCTACACCTTC
once,TRBV3-1/TRBV3-2,TRBJ1-2,TRBD1,CASSRGTVRGYTF,TGTGCCAGCAGCCGCGGGACAGTGCGGGGCTACACCTTC